The clone carrying this T cell receptor (beta chain) has ten or more counts. The data were taken from a study of T cell repertoires in cytomegalovirus infection. The CDR3 consists of 13 residues. Trimming removed 7 bases at V and 6 bases at J, with 13 bases between. A single record per CDR3 protein comes from TCRdb applying MiXCR to the reads. The sample yields 150,000 to 200,000 distinct CDR3 sequences, nearly 9.5% seen once. Sequenced: PBMCs. This sequence originates from a human donor in good health (CMV status not recorded). Some clones in this sample may be carry-over from other donors' samples. The rearrangement links TRBV12-3 or TRBV12-4 to TRBJ1-5; TRBD1 might be the D (6 bases). For the CDR3, the DNA is TGTGCCAGCACCTTTGGGGGGCCTCAGCCCCAGCATTTT. Protein: CASTFGGPQPQHF.